This is a list of T cell receptor beta chains from one sample in a study of Ad26.COV2.S vaccination and SARS-CoV-2 variants. Assay used: immunoSEQ multiplex PCR; TCRdb lists only in-frame clones, some missing. The table records 200,000 to 300,000 clones, about 83% of them present only once. This specimen consisted of peripheral blood, obtained in a trial of Ad26.COV2.S vaccine versus placebo. These receptors were obtained from a person aged 18-60 years who received the Ad26.COV2.S COVID-19 vaccine or a placebo. The conserved cysteine and the conserved F or W are not part of the CDR3 here. Each record gives: V gene, D gene, CDR3 protein. The D gene is left open where the match is weak.

TRBV11-1,TRBD2,ASSSSSGDYNEQF
TRBV19,-,ASSIGTATYGYT
TRBV6-5,TRBD2,ASSLAGGPGGELF
TRBV27,-,ASSLRSGTSHSNQPQH
TRBV30,TRBD1,AWSGGTGIQPQH
TRBV7-8,-,ASSVGQNTGELF
TRBV19,-,ASSPSGSLWEKLF
TRBV12-3/TRBV12-4,-,AIQGWGLTEAF
TRBV6-6,TRBD2,ASRQTSGGSTDTQY
TRBV12-3/TRBV12-4,-,ASSLGAAPGQF
TRBV19,-,ASSMYGLLNTGELF
TRBV7-6,TRBD2,ASSIPSGGAHEQF
TRBV5-4,-,ASSPVQGNTEAF
TRBV24-1,TRBD2,ATSASGEQF
TRBV2,-,AREGQSTDTQY
TRBV9,-,ASSVAAF
TRBV6-2/TRBV6-3,-,ATSFFSDTQY
TRBV4-1,-,ASSKRTAMNTEAF
TRBV20-1,-,SASRSGSGRQPQH
TRBV21-1,-,ASSQDRLRPQH
TRBV5-4,-,ASSLSSEETQY
TRBV7-8,TRBD1,ASTPGQGLSGEKLF
TRBV7-3,-,ASSLIAGAAGTQY
TRBV19,-,ASSSYRLGGSYNEQF
TRBV11-2,-,ASSSQGQPPYEQY
TRBV23-1,-,ASSQSKRVFYEQY